A selection of T cell receptor beta chains follows, all from one sample in a study of tumor-infiltrating lymphocytes in primary liver carcinoma. TCRdb called the multiplex PCR reads again in MiXCR, with one record for every CDR3 protein. This table has a few hundred thousand distinct CDR3 sequences, approximately 58% appearing once. Sequencing input: peripheral blood. The receptors here all came from a woman in her 30s with primary liver carcinoma and hepatitis B virus infection. CDR3s include the opening cysteine and the closing phenylalanine or tryptophan. The D gene is left open where the match is weak. A row's size may be missing; if present it is once, few, many or a size class.

TRBD2 few TRBJ2-4 TRBV6-2/TRBV6-3 CASSASSGRLAKNIQYF TGTGCCAGCAGTGCCTCTAGCGGGAGGTTAGCCAAAAACATTCAGTACTTC
- - TRBJ1-1 TRBV7-9 CASSLGRSGTEAFF TGTGCCAGCAGCCTTGGACGGAGTGGCACTGAAGCTTTCTTT
TRBD1 - TRBJ2-7 TRBV5-5 CASSTRGSTGSYVQYF TGTGCCAGCAGCACCAGGGGGTCGACAGGCTCCTACGTGCAGTACTTC
TRBD2 - TRBJ2-7 TRBV4-2 CASSQVRRELGYEQYF TGTGCCAGCAGCCAAGTCCGGCGGGAGTTGGGCTACGAGCAGTACTTC
TRBD1 many TRBJ1-1 TRBV6-6 CASRLTGGKTEAFF TGTGCCAGCAGATTGACAGGGGGCAAGACTGAAGCTTTCTTT
- - TRBJ2-2 TRBV29-1 CSVWDIGELFF TGCAGCGTCTGGGACATCGGGGAGCTGTTTTTT
- many TRBJ2-1 TRBV6-5 CASSYSVWGWQSDEQFF TGTGCCAGCAGTTACTCGGTATGGGGTTGGCAATCGGATGAGCAGTTCTTC
- - TRBJ2-1 TRBV12-3/TRBV12-4 CGSSTYMGSYEQFF TGTGGCAGCAGTACTTATATGGGCTCATATGAGCAGTTCTTC
- many TRBJ1-1 TRBV29-1 CSVPGPKAEAFF TGCAGCGTTCCGGGCCCCAAGGCTGAAGCTTTCTTT
- - TRBJ2-7 TRBV28 CASSTAPQYEQYF TGTGCCAGCAGCACCGCCCCCCAGTACGAGCAGTACTTC
- - TRBJ2-1 TRBV5-6 CASSFSLVKYNEQFF TGTGCCAGCAGCTTTTCCCTAGTCAAGTACAATGAGCAGTTCTTC
- - TRBJ2-2 TRBV5-1 CASSLDSRPKDTGELFF TGCGCCAGCAGCTTGGATTCGCGACCTAAGGACACCGGGGAGCTGTTTTTT
- - TRBJ1-2 TRBV6-4 CASSDFSGEERTF TGTGCCAGCAGTGACTTCTCGGGCGAAGAGCGCACCTTC
- - TRBJ2-7 TRBV4-1 CASSQESAVSFYEQYF TGCGCCAGCAGCCAAGAATCCGCGGTAAGCTTCTACGAGCAGTACTTC
TRBD1 many TRBJ2-7 TRBV11-3 CASSLDQGVSYEQYF TGTGCCAGCAGCTTAGATCAGGGGGTATCCTACGAGCAGTACTTC
- few TRBJ2-3 TRBV4-1 CASSQGGDTQYF TGCGCCAGCAGCCAAGGCGGGGATACGCAGTATTTT